This T cell receptor (beta chain) is drawn from a study of regulatory T cells in long-lasting Graves disease. The CDR3 totals 17 residues. CDR1 and CDR2 from the germline V gene are SGHVS and FQNEAQ. V was shortened by 6 bases and J by 0 bases, with 19 bases between the two germline ends. This clonotype was recorded at least ten times. Time point specified: newly diagnosed GD, antithyroid drugs for less than 3 months. TCR sequences were obtained from RNA taken from PBMCs. Arm-PCR with iRepertoire HTBI primers amplified the CDR3 regions for these TCR beta libraries. TCRdb re-derived calls from the multiplex PCR reads in MiXCR, one entry per CDR3 protein. This sample carries hundreds of thousands of distinct CDR3 sequences, 15% to 20% of them seen once, and the ten largest clones take about 18%. These sequences were also reported in another study, on T cells in Graves' hyperthyroidism and ophthalmopathy.

Specimen: peripheral blood mononuclear cells (PBMCs), collected at new diagnosis, from a patient treated with antithyroid drugs. The clonotype originates from a woman between 25 and 40 years old with Graves disease. This chain connects TRBV7-8 to TRBJ2-3; D is tentatively TRBD1 or TRBD2 (5 bases each). The CDR3, as DNA: TGTGCCAGCAGGGACCTCACTAGGGGCGGGAGCACAGATACGCAGTATTTT. Translation gives CASRDLTRGGSTDTQYF.